This T cell receptor (beta chain) originates from a study of T-cell memory formation after mild COVID-19 (dated by TCRdb to about 2021). In the study overall: Most TCR sequence clusters were specific to one of the two donors. T-cell clones expanding and contracting after mild COVID-19 in two donors were tracked by longitudinal TCRalpha and TCRbeta repertoire sequencing. Two young, previously healthy adult volunteers made up the cohort, one male and one female. General study outcomes and caveats: Whether the second-wave clones peaking on day 37 were SARS-CoV-2 specific was not confirmed. From day 15 to 85, contracting clones showed balanced CD4/CD8 phenotypes, whereas a second wave of clones that expanded from day 15 to 37 leaned towards CD4+. Only a couple of mild cases were covered by the study, and larger cohorts that include severe cases with pre-infection samples were considered necessary. Some responding clones were detected in pre-infection memory, which suggested that pre-existing cross-reactive memory T cells had joined the SARS-CoV-2 response. Contracting CD4+ clones were located mainly in the CM and EM memory subsets, whereas CD8+ clones were found to be enriched in EMRA.

PBMCs were isolated by Ficoll-Paque density gradient centrifugation. V and J are trimmed by 6 bases and 6 bases, and the gene matches miss 15 bases of the junction. The germline V gene supplies CDR1 LGHNT and CDR2 FRNRAP. The CDR3, cysteine through phenylalanine, is 17 amino acids long. Just the 51-base CDR3 DNA is kept, in frame starting at base 1. Sequencer: Illumina NovaSeq 6000. cDNA libraries for TCRalpha and TCRbeta were prepared by 5'RACE using constant-segment primers, with sample barcodes and unique molecular identifiers added. Trizol reagent was used to extract RNA from every sample. Library amplification was performed in two PCR steps, and a second sample barcode and Illumina TruSeq adapters were introduced in the second step. Libraries were sequenced on an Illumina NovaSeq with 2 x 150 bp paired-end reads. Concerning the study's data processing: Reads were demultiplexed and collapsed into UMI-guided consensus sequences with migec v1.2.7. With mixcr v2.1.11, UMI consensuses were aligned to TRA and TRB V and J templates and assembled into clonotypes. Expanded or contracted clonotypes were those called significant by both edgeR and NoisET, with noise models trained on biological replicates. For edgeR calls, the cutoffs were a false discovery rate-adjusted p below 0.01 and a log2 fold-change threshold of 1. As an exploratory analysis of dynamics, max-normalized trajectories of the 1000 most abundant clonotypes were examined with PCA combined with hierarchical clustering. The CD4 or CD8 phenotype of responding clones was assigned using the separately sequenced CD4+ and CD8+ repertoires. In-frame beta chains were kept once TCRdb had trimmed the public reads at Q25 with fastp and called clones with MiXCR. When rows share a CDR3 protein, they turn into one entry using the most common DNA and genes. These V and J calls rely on TCRdb rather than the paper's analysis. The sample data list 350,000 to 450,000 distinct CDR3 sequences, and less than 25% of these were observed just once. The top ten clones comprise 8.8% of the sample.

In regard to this clonotype: Its antigen remains undetermined. It has no much larger one-base neighbor in the sample; base qualities were not kept.

The chain links TRBV12-5 with TRBJ2-1, with 9 central nucleotides matching TRBD2. Sequencing was done on a sample of PBMCs or a T cell subset sorted from them (not recorded which). This receptor was identified in an adult woman who had mild COVID-19 (a few samples of this study predate the infection). The sample titles of this study are shuffled in the database, so cell type and time point are left out; the donor was told from shared clones. The DNA is as follows: TGTGCTAGTGGCTCCCCCATATTAGCGGGAGTAGGCAATGAGCAGTTCTTC. This is translated as CASGSPILAGVGNEQFF.